The entry that follows covers one TCR beta chain sequence. Its specificity is not known. The CDR3 contains 13 residues. V trimming: 6 bases; J trimming: 5 bases; junction bases outside the gene matches: 3. CDR1 and CDR2 (germline): SGHTA, FQGNSA. The entry originates in a study of T cell responses to AZD1222 COVID-19 vaccine. Findings and caveats of the study: Donors were chiefly white British, with a greater number of females, and clonal diversity was perhaps underestimated.

Assay: immunoSEQ multiplex PCR; the TCRdb copy retains only in-frame clones and omits some. The profile shows more than 85,000 clones, about 90% of them singletons. This chain uses TRBV7-2 with TRBJ2-2; 7 nucleotides align to TRBD2. Sample: peripheral blood, taken on day 0 of AZD1222 vaccination. This TCR derives from an adult in good health. The CDR3 loop is CASSISGTGELFF. CDR3 sequence (DNA): TGTGCCAGCAGTATTAGCGGGACCGGGGAGCTGTTTTTT. Full variable domain (remainder filled in from reference TRBV7-2 and TRBJ2-2): GAGVSQSPSNKVTEKGKDVELRCDPISGHTALYWYRQSLGQGLEFLIYFQGNSAPDKSGLPSDRFSAERTGGSVSTLTIQRTQQEDSAVYLCASSISGTGELFFGEGSRLTVL.